Here is one T cell receptor (beta chain) with its context. Its antigen is still unknown. MiXCR was run by TCRdb on the RT-PCR reads, yielding one entry per CDR3 protein. The sample yields hundreds of thousands of distinct CDR3 sequences, approximately 17% seen once. This entry comes from a study of response to subunit inactivated influenza vaccine. V dropped 5 bases and J dropped 6; count of bases not matched to a gene: 3. Germline CDR1 KGHDR, CDR2 SFDVKD. This CDR3 is 13 amino acids long. Study-level findings and limits: New T cells are recruited in small numbers by each seasonal influenza vaccination, according to the authors' suggestion.

The sample was PBMCs from blood, taken roughly 5 days after vaccination. The origin of this receptor is a man aged 45 to 65 who received an inactivated influenza vaccine. This chain connects TRBV24-1 to TRBJ2-1; 7 bases are a match to TRBD2. CDR3 sequence: CATSVTGGNEQFF. The CDR3 coding sequence is TGTGCCACCAGTGTAACGGGAGGCAATGAGCAGTTCTTC.